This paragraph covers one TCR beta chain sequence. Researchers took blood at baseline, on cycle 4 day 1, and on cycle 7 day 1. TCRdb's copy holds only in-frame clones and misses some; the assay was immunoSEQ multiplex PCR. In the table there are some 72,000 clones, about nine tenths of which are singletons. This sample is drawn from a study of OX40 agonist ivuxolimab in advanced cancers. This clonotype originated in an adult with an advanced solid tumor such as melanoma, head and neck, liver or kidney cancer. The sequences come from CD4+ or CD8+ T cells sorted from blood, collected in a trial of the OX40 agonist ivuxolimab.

DNA of the CDR3: TGTGCCAGCAGTGAAAGGCGAGCGGGGGGGTTGATCACAGATACGCAGTATTTT. This encodes CASSERRAGGLITDTQYF. This chain links TRBV2 with TRBJ2-3; 10 nucleotides line up with TRBD2. Germline V gives CDR1 SNHLY, CDR2 FYNNEI. The CDR3 runs 18 residues. V shed 2 bases and J 2 bases; nucleotides not matched to a gene: 10. The variable domain in full, completed from reference TRBV2 and TRBJ2-3, reads EPEVTQTPSHQVTQMGQEVILRCVPISNHLYFYWYRQILGQKVEFLVSFYNNEISEKSEIFDDQFSVERPDGSNFTLKIRSTKLEDSAMYFCASSERRAGGLITDTQYFGPGTRLTVL.